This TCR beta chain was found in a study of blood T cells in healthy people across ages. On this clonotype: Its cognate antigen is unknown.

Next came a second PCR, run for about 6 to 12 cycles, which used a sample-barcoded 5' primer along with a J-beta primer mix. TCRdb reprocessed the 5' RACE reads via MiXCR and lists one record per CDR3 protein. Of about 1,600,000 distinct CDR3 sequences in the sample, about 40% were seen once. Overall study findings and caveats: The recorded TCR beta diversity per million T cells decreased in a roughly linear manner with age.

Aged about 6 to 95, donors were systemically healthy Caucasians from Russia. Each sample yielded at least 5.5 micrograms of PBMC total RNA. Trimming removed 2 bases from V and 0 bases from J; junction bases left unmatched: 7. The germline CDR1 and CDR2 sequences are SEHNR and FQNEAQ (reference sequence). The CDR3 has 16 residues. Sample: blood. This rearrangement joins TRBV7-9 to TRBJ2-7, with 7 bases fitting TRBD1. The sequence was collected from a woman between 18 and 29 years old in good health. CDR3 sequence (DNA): TGTGCCAGCAGCTTAATCGACAGGGACCCCTCCTACGAGCAGTACTTC. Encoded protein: CASSLIDRDPSYEQYF.